The 17 T cell receptor beta chains presented below share a single source sample, sequenced in a study of early T cells in non-severe SARS-CoV-2 infection. TCRdb re-called the 5' RACE reads through MiXCR, storing one row per CDR3 protein. The data show roughly 69,000 distinct CDR3 sequences, 10% seen once. This specimen consisted of whole blood, obtained at baseline. These receptor sequences come from an adult who was a healthcare worker with PCR-confirmed SARS-CoV-2 infection or an uninfected control (not recorded which).

This clonotype was seen a few times. The chain recombines TRBV4-2 with TRBJ1-2; D is possibly TRBD1 (5 bases). CDR1 and CDR2 from the germline V gene are LGHNA and YNFKEQ. The CDR3 totals 15 residues. V lost 10 bases and J lost 4, with 22 bases in between. The CDR3 DNA is TGTGCCACCACCCGGGGTACAGGATCGAGCTATGGCTACACCTTC. It translates to CATTRGTGSSYGYTF.

This clonotype was seen more than once but under ten times. The chain has TRBV24-1 and TRBJ2-4; D is ambiguous. Trimming removed 2 bases from V and 4 bases from J, with 20 bases in between. Looked up from germline, CDR1 is KGHDR and CDR2 is SFDVKD. The CDR3 totals 18 residues. CDR3 residues: CATSDSRAGIRAKNIQYF. CDR3 DNA: TGTGCCACCAGTGATTCTAGGGCAGGTATTAGGGCAAAAAACATTCAGTACTTC.

V usage is TRBV5-5 and J usage is TRBJ1-1; possibly TRBD1 for D (6 bases). The CDR3 has 14 residues. Trimming cost V 1 base and J 4 bases, with 11 bases left between them. Germline CDR1 reads SGHKS; CDR2 reads YYEKEE (reference sequence). CDR3 in amino acids: CASSLWDKITEAFF. The CDR3, as DNA: TGTGCCAGCAGCTTGTGGGACAAGATCACTGAAGCTTTCTTT.

At least ten counts were recorded for this clonotype. The rearrangement uses TRBV5-5 and TRBJ1-1, with D uncertain. CDR3 length equals 15 residues. V dropped 0 bases and J dropped 0 bases, with 9 bases sitting between them. Germline V lookup: CDR1 SGHKS, CDR2 YYEKEE (reference sequence). DNA of the CDR3: TGTGCCAGCAGCTTGGAAGGAGCCATGAACACTGAAGCTTTCTTT. Residues: CASSLEGAMNTEAFF.

This chain uses TRBV11-1 with TRBJ1-2; unclear D gene. Germline V CDR1 and CDR2: SGHAT, FQDESV (reference sequence). There are 12 residues in the CDR3. V lost 5 bases to trimming and J lost 8 bases, with 12 bases between them. This CDR3 reads CASSRDTAGYTF. CDR3 sequence (DNA): TGTGCCAGCAGCCGAGACACGGCAGGCTACACCTTC.

This clonotype was seen repeatedly, ten times or more. The chain employs TRBV11-2 and TRBJ2-1; 12 positions agree with TRBD1. V shed 4 bases, J shed 8 bases, and the junction held 3 bases outside the gene matches. Per germline, CDR1 SGHAT and CDR2 FQNNGV. The length of the CDR3 is 14 residues. This CDR3 reads CASSSWDRGHEQFF. DNA of the CDR3: TGTGCCAGCAGCTCATGGGACAGGGGGCATGAGCAGTTCTTC.

This CDR3 reads CASIPGLAGNTGELFF. Here the CDR3 DNA reads TGTGCCAGCATCCCTGGACTAGCGGGAAACACCGGGGAGCTGTTTTTT. J is TRBJ2-2 and V is TRBV7-2; 12 bases are shared with TRBD2. The germline CDR1 and CDR2 sequences are SGHTA and FQGNSA. This CDR3 is 16 amino acids long. The trim removed 7 bases at V and 2 bases at J, leaving 5 bases unmatched.

This clonotype was counted many times. The chain is built from TRBV6-4 and TRBJ1-5; 8 nucleotides line up with TRBD1. This CDR3 has 16 residues. Germline trimming cut 2 bases from V and 3 bases from J; bases unmatched to any gene: 6. Germline V gene sequence: CDR1 MRHNA, CDR2 SNTAGT. This chain's CDR3 is CASSDTSTGDNQPQHF. The DNA of the CDR3 is TGTGCCAGCAGTGACACCTCGACAGGGGACAATCAGCCCCAGCATTTT.

The sample holds many counts of this clonotype. The CDR3 nucleotides are TGTGCCAGCAGCCGTAACAGGGCCCCACGAAACACCATATATTTT. Translated, it gives CASSRNRAPRNTIYF. J is TRBJ1-3 and V is TRBV4-2; TRBD1 might be the D (6 bases). In germline, CDR1 is LGHNA, CDR2 YNFKEQ. Between the trimmed V and J ends, which lost 4 bases and 5 bases, there was a span of 15 bases. The CDR3 sequence is 15 residues long.

There are many counts of this clonotype. CDR3 bases: TGCAGTGCTCCTGGGACTAGCGAAAACATTCAGTACTTC. Translated: CSAPGTSENIQYF. This sequence joins TRBV20-1 and TRBJ2-4, with 10 bases aligning to TRBD2. The V segment lost 5 bases and the J segment 5 bases; nucleotides outside the gene matches: 3. CDR3 length: 13 residues. Germline CDR1 reads DFQATT; CDR2 reads SNEGSKA (reference sequence).

This clonotype was counted only a few times. The J gene is TRBJ2-1, the V gene TRBV12-3 or TRBV12-4; a weak D match, TRBD1 (6 bases). The CDR3 consists of 15 residues. Trimming stripped 3 bases from V and 3 bases from J, with 12 bases between. CDR3 sequence (DNA): TGTGCCAGCAGTTTCGGACAGAACTTCTACAATGAGCAGTTCTTC. This translates into CASSFGQNFYNEQFF.

There are many counts of this clonotype. This chain uses TRBV20-1 with TRBJ2-1; either TRBD1 or TRBD2 may supply D (6 bases each). This CDR3 has 13 residues. Trimming left V 3 bases short and J 6 bases short, with 12 bases between. Germline V lookup: CDR1 DFQATT, CDR2 SNEGSKA (reference sequence). The CDR3 nucleotides are TGCAGTGCTAGTCCCGGGGGCGGCAATGAGCAGTTCTTC. Encoded protein: CSASPGGGNEQFF.

This clonotype has more than one count but fewer than ten. The genes are TRBV7-2 and TRBJ2-5; a possible D gene is TRBD1 (5 bases). The germline gives CDR1 SGHTA, CDR2 FQGNSA. Trimming stripped 2 bases from V and 3 bases from J, with 10 bases between. The CDR3 extends over 14 amino acids. CDR3 region: CASSLRWGEETQYF. In nucleotides, the CDR3 is TGTGCCAGCAGCTTACGCTGGGGCGAAGAGACCCAGTACTTC.

The chain recombines TRBV5-5 with TRBJ2-1; 9 bases agree with TRBD2. The CDR3 extends over 15 amino acids. V was clipped by 2 bases and J by 7 bases; unmatched bases: 7. Germline values: CDR1 SGHKS, CDR2 YYEKEE (reference sequence). The CDR3 here is CASSFRAGGDNEQFF. In nucleotides, the CDR3 is TGTGCCAGCAGCTTTCGGGCGGGAGGGGATAATGAGCAGTTCTTC.

The V gene is TRBV6-2 or TRBV6-3, the J gene TRBJ2-1; 7 bases are shared with TRBD2. CDR3 length equals 18 residues. V shed 7 bases, J shed 2 bases, and the junction held 17 bases outside the gene matches. CDR1 is MNHEY and CDR2 is SVGEGT in the germline V gene. The CDR3 protein is CASTTTAREGRAYNEQFF. For the CDR3, the DNA is TGTGCCAGCACTACAACGGCAAGGGAGGGCCGGGCCTACAATGAGCAGTTCTTC.

This clonotype was picked up many times. The rearrangement uses TRBV6-5 and TRBJ1-1; no clear D gene. With 4 bases removed from V and 4 bases from J, the gap between germline ends came to 13 bases. The CDR3 totals 14 residues. Germline lookup yields CDR1 MNHEY and CDR2 SVGAGI. This CDR3 reads CASSLKEGSTEAFF. CDR3 DNA: TGTGCCAGCAGTTTGAAGGAGGGTTCCACTGAAGCTTTCTTT.

This clonotype was seen only a few times. The rearrangement uses TRBV12-3 or TRBV12-4 and TRBJ2-7; 10 positions match TRBD2. V lost 4 bases and J lost 3; bases outside the gene matches: 6. The CDR3 has 15 residues. CDR3 protein: CASSSTSGILYEQYF. CDR3 sequence (DNA): TGTGCCAGCAGTTCCACTAGCGGGATACTCTACGAGCAGTACTTC.